This is a list of T cell receptor beta chains from one sample in a study of blood T cell repertoires in COVID-19. Repertoires were generated with immunoSEQ multiplex PCR, while TCRdb's copy carries only in-frame clones and drops some. Among about 130,000 clones listed, approximately 83% were seen once. Sequencing was done on a sample of peripheral blood. The receptors stem from a woman in her forties or fifties who had recovered from COVID-19. CDR3s include the opening cysteine and the closing phenylalanine or tryptophan. The order of the fields is D gene, V gene, clone size, J gene, CDR3 length, CDR3 DNA, CDR3 protein. A D gene is named only where the DNA matches it firmly. Clone size is shown for a subset of rows, as once, few, many or a class of expanded clone.

d_call: .; v_call: TRBV7-9; clone_size: many; j_call: TRBJ1-3; cdr3_length: 16; cdr3_nt: TGTGCCAGCAGCTTAGGGGAGACGGGATCTGGAAACACCATATATTTT; cdr3_aa: CASSLGETGSGNTIYF
d_call: .; v_call: TRBV5-4; clone_size: .; j_call: TRBJ2-2; cdr3_length: 16; cdr3_nt: TGTGCCAGCAGCTTGGTCGGGAGTTTTGGCACCGGGGAGCTGTTTTTT; cdr3_aa: CASSLVGSFGTGELFF
d_call: .; v_call: TRBV13; clone_size: .; j_call: TRBJ1-1; cdr3_length: 15; cdr3_nt: TGTGCCAGCAGCTTAGTCCGGGGAGAGGGCACTGAAGCTTTCTTT; cdr3_aa: CASSLVRGEGTEAFF
d_call: TRBD1; v_call: TRBV7-9; clone_size: .; j_call: TRBJ2-7; cdr3_length: 15; cdr3_nt: TGTGCCAGCAGCTTTCCCGGGACAGGGGCCTACGAGCAGTACTTC; cdr3_aa: CASSFPGTGAYEQYF
d_call: TRBD1; v_call: TRBV19; clone_size: .; j_call: TRBJ1-1; cdr3_length: 14; cdr3_nt: TGTGCCAGTAGTACAACCGGGACAGGGGGTGAAGCTTTCTTT; cdr3_aa: CASSTTGTGGEAFF
d_call: .; v_call: TRBV7-6; clone_size: .; j_call: TRBJ2-2; cdr3_length: 17; cdr3_nt: TGTGCCAGCAGCTTAGTCGCATCAGGCAAGAACACCGGGGAGCTGTTTTTT; cdr3_aa: CASSLVASGKNTGELFF
d_call: .; v_call: TRBV5-1; clone_size: .; j_call: TRBJ1-2; cdr3_length: 14; cdr3_nt: TGCGCCAGCAGCCCAACGAACCGGGGCTATGGCTACACCTTC; cdr3_aa: CASSPTNRGYGYTF
d_call: TRBD1; v_call: TRBV7-9; clone_size: .; j_call: TRBJ2-5; cdr3_length: 13; cdr3_nt: TGTGCCAGCAGAGAGGGGGCCCAAGAGACCCAGTACTTC; cdr3_aa: CASREGAQETQYF
d_call: TRBD2; v_call: TRBV7-9; clone_size: .; j_call: TRBJ2-5; cdr3_length: 18; cdr3_nt: TGTGCCACCCCGCGAGCGGGGGGGGAAAATTTATTGTCGGAGACCCAGTACTTC; cdr3_aa: CATPRAGGENLLSETQYF
d_call: .; v_call: TRBV7-2; clone_size: few; j_call: TRBJ1-5; cdr3_length: 16; cdr3_nt: TGTGCCAGCAGCCCATCCGGGAGACAGCGGCCTCAGCCCCAGCATTTT; cdr3_aa: CASSPSGRQRPQPQHF
d_call: TRBD2; v_call: TRBV7-2; clone_size: .; j_call: TRBJ2-2; cdr3_length: 18; cdr3_nt: TGTGCCAGCAGCTCAACGGGACTAGCCTTTCGTAACACCGGGGAGCTGTTTTTT; cdr3_aa: CASSSTGLAFRNTGELFF
d_call: TRBD2; v_call: TRBV5-1; clone_size: .; j_call: TRBJ2-3; cdr3_length: 18; cdr3_nt: TGCGCCAGCAGCCCTCTAGCGGGGGGGTTCTCTAGCACAGATACGCAGTATTTT; cdr3_aa: CASSPLAGGFSSTDTQYF
d_call: TRBD1; v_call: TRBV24-1; clone_size: .; j_call: TRBJ1-5; cdr3_length: 17; cdr3_nt: TGTGCCACCAGCGAGGGACAGCAGATTTATAGCAATCAGCCCCAGCATTTT; cdr3_aa: CATSEGQQIYSNQPQHF
d_call: TRBD1; v_call: TRBV7-2; clone_size: .; j_call: TRBJ2-1; cdr3_length: 16; cdr3_nt: TGTGCCAGCAGCTTCTATACAGGGGTAAGAGGCGATGAGCAGTTCTTC; cdr3_aa: CASSFYTGVRGDEQFF
d_call: TRBD1; v_call: TRBV29-1; clone_size: .; j_call: TRBJ2-7; cdr3_length: 15; cdr3_nt: TGCAGCGTTGAAGACCGGACAGGCAACTCCTACGAGCAGTACTTC; cdr3_aa: CSVEDRTGNSYEQYF
d_call: TRBD1; v_call: TRBV2; clone_size: .; j_call: TRBJ2-1; cdr3_length: 17; cdr3_nt: TGTGCCAGCAGGAGGGGGACAGGGGGCATACCTCAGGATGAGCAGTTCTTC; cdr3_aa: CASRRGTGGIPQDEQFF
d_call: TRBD2; v_call: TRBV19; clone_size: .; j_call: TRBJ2-5; cdr3_length: 13; cdr3_nt: TGTGCCAGTAGTAGACTAGCGCTAGAGACCCAGTACTTC; cdr3_aa: CASSRLALETQYF
d_call: .; v_call: TRBV5-6; clone_size: .; j_call: TRBJ2-7; cdr3_length: 13; cdr3_nt: TGTGCCAGCAGCTGGGCGGGTACCTACGAGCAGTACTTC; cdr3_aa: CASSWAGTYEQYF
d_call: TRBD1; v_call: TRBV6-1; clone_size: .; j_call: TRBJ1-4; cdr3_length: 14; cdr3_nt: TGTGCCAGCAGTGACACAGGGGGCGCGGGAAAACTGTTTTTT; cdr3_aa: CASSDTGGAGKLFF
d_call: TRBD1; v_call: TRBV11-2; clone_size: .; j_call: TRBJ2-1; cdr3_length: 17; cdr3_nt: TGTGCCAGCAGCTTAGTCCGGGGACAGGGGGCTAAAAATGAGCAGTTCTTC; cdr3_aa: CASSLVRGQGAKNEQFF
d_call: .; v_call: TRBV27; clone_size: .; j_call: TRBJ2-2; cdr3_length: 14; cdr3_nt: TGTGCCAGCCGACTAACATCGAACACCGGGGAGCTGTTTTTT; cdr3_aa: CASRLTSNTGELFF
d_call: .; v_call: TRBV18; clone_size: few; j_call: TRBJ2-1; cdr3_length: 13; cdr3_nt: TGTGCCAGCTCACCAACTAGCTACAATGAGCAGTTCTTC; cdr3_aa: CASSPTSYNEQFF
d_call: .; v_call: TRBV29-1; clone_size: .; j_call: TRBJ1-2; cdr3_length: 12; cdr3_nt: TGCAGCGTTGACGGGGTAGGAGATGGCTACACCTTC; cdr3_aa: CSVDGVGDGYTF
d_call: .; v_call: TRBV2; clone_size: .; j_call: TRBJ1-1; cdr3_length: 13; cdr3_nt: TGTGCCAGCAGTGATGAGTCTGACACTGAAGCTTTCTTT; cdr3_aa: CASSDESDTEAFF
d_call: .; v_call: TRBV10-2; clone_size: .; j_call: TRBJ1-3; cdr3_length: 15; cdr3_nt: TGCGCCAGCAGTGATCCGGCAAGCAGGGGAAACACCATATATTTT; cdr3_aa: CASSDPASRGNTIYF
d_call: .; v_call: TRBV27; clone_size: once; j_call: TRBJ2-6; cdr3_length: 14; cdr3_nt: TGTGCCAGCAGTTCGGCAGGGGGGGCCAACGTCCTGACTTTC; cdr3_aa: CASSSAGGANVLTF
d_call: TRBD2; v_call: TRBV4-2; clone_size: .; j_call: TRBJ2-4; cdr3_length: 17; cdr3_nt: TGTGCCAGCAGCCTCCAAAGCGGGAGGGTCGCCAAAAACATTCAGTACTTC; cdr3_aa: CASSLQSGRVAKNIQYF
d_call: TRBD1; v_call: TRBV30; clone_size: .; j_call: TRBJ1-1; cdr3_length: 12; cdr3_nt: TGTGCCTGGCACAGGGGGCTCACTGAAGCTTTCTTT; cdr3_aa: CAWHRGLTEAFF
d_call: TRBD1; v_call: TRBV27; clone_size: .; j_call: TRBJ1-1; cdr3_length: 16; cdr3_nt: TGTGCCAGCAGTTTCCGCCGGGACAGGGGGAAGACTGAAGCTTTCTTT; cdr3_aa: CASSFRRDRGKTEAFF
d_call: .; v_call: TRBV4-2; clone_size: .; j_call: TRBJ1-1; cdr3_length: 13; cdr3_nt: TGTGCCAGCAGCCAAGCAGGGGTCACTGAAGCTTTCTTT; cdr3_aa: CASSQAGVTEAFF
d_call: TRBD2; v_call: TRBV5-4; clone_size: .; j_call: TRBJ2-2; cdr3_length: 16; cdr3_nt: TGTGCCAGCACCACCAGGCTAGCGGCAACTACCGGGGAGCTGTTTTTT; cdr3_aa: CASTTRLAATTGELFF
d_call: .; v_call: TRBV29-1; clone_size: .; j_call: TRBJ2-1; cdr3_length: 13; cdr3_nt: TGCAGCGTTGAGAGACTAGTGAACAATGAGCAGTTCTTC; cdr3_aa: CSVERLVNNEQFF
d_call: .; v_call: TRBV7-8; clone_size: .; j_call: TRBJ1-2; cdr3_length: 14; cdr3_nt: TGTGCCAGCAGCCGCGAGAGGGTATCCTATGGCTACACCTTC; cdr3_aa: CASSRERVSYGYTF
d_call: .; v_call: TRBV4-2; clone_size: .; j_call: TRBJ1-5; cdr3_length: 15; cdr3_nt: TGTGCCAGCAGCCAAGATGTCGGGGGAGGGCAGCCCCAGCATTTT; cdr3_aa: CASSQDVGGGQPQHF
d_call: .; v_call: TRBV30; clone_size: .; j_call: TRBJ2-2; cdr3_length: 15; cdr3_nt: TGTGCCTGGAGTCGCGGACATGCGCCCACCGGGGAGCTGTTTTTT; cdr3_aa: CAWSRGHAPTGELFF
d_call: TRBD2; v_call: TRBV28; clone_size: .; j_call: TRBJ2-1; cdr3_length: 18; cdr3_nt: TGTGCCAGCAAAGGACAGACTAGCGGGAGTCTCTCCTACAATGAGCAGTTCTTC; cdr3_aa: CASKGQTSGSLSYNEQFF
d_call: TRBD1; v_call: TRBV4-2; clone_size: .; j_call: TRBJ2-7; cdr3_length: 15; cdr3_nt: TGTGCCAGCAGCCAAGTCGGGGACAGGGGTCACGAGCAGTACTTC; cdr3_aa: CASSQVGDRGHEQYF
d_call: TRBD2; v_call: TRBV6-5; clone_size: .; j_call: TRBJ2-7; cdr3_length: 15; cdr3_nt: TGTGCCAGCAGACCAGCGGGAGATAACTCCTACGAGCAGTACTTC; cdr3_aa: CASRPAGDNSYEQYF
d_call: .; v_call: TRBV13; clone_size: .; j_call: TRBJ2-3; cdr3_length: 12; cdr3_nt: TGTGCCAGCAGCATACACACAGATACGCAGTATTTT; cdr3_aa: CASSIHTDTQYF
d_call: TRBD1; v_call: TRBV29-1; clone_size: .; j_call: TRBJ2-1; cdr3_length: 18; cdr3_nt: TGCAGCGTTTTAAACCCGAGTGGCAGGGGGCGCGGTTACAATGAGCAGTTCTTC; cdr3_aa: CSVLNPSGRGRGYNEQFF
d_call: TRBD2; v_call: TRBV7-8; clone_size: once; j_call: TRBJ2-5; cdr3_length: 20; cdr3_nt: TGTGCCAGCAGCTTAGTGATGGCGGGAGGAGGGGCGTTTTTTTCGGAGACCCAGTACTTC; cdr3_aa: CASSLVMAGGGAFFSETQYF
d_call: TRBD1; v_call: TRBV19; clone_size: .; j_call: TRBJ1-1; cdr3_length: 14; cdr3_nt: TGTGCCAGTAGCATACAGGGGGGATGGACTGAAGCTTTCTTT; cdr3_aa: CASSIQGGWTEAFF
d_call: .; v_call: TRBV7-8; clone_size: once; j_call: TRBJ1-2; cdr3_length: 13; cdr3_nt: TGTGCCAGCAGCGCCGACAGTAACTATGGCTACACCTTC; cdr3_aa: CASSADSNYGYTF
d_call: TRBD1; v_call: TRBV5-1; clone_size: .; j_call: TRBJ2-7; cdr3_length: 15; cdr3_nt: TGCGCCAGCAAAACCCGACAGGGTTTCCCCTACGAGCAGTACTTC; cdr3_aa: CASKTRQGFPYEQYF
d_call: .; v_call: TRBV18; clone_size: .; j_call: TRBJ1-1; cdr3_length: 18; cdr3_nt: TGTGCCAGCTCACCTTTGGGCGAACGGGGGTTTTTGAACACTGAAGCTTTCTTT; cdr3_aa: CASSPLGERGFLNTEAFF